Given below is one T cell receptor beta chain in context. What it binds is not known. The sample originates from a study of Ad26.COV2.S vaccination and SARS-CoV-2 variants. Study at large: A COV1001 Ad26.COV2.S trial-arm participant provided the sample.

Regarding treatment: around 19 received Ad26.COV2.S at low or high dose, single or two shots; roughly five received placebo; per-sample allocation not given. Sampling took place 63 days after the first vaccine or placebo injection. The vaccine delivered Wuhan-strain SARS-CoV-2 spike through an Ad26 vector. Profiling relied on immunoSEQ multiplex PCR, and the TCRdb table lists in-frame clones only, not all of them. The sample carries approximately 410,000 clones, around nine tenths recorded once. CDR1 and CDR2 (germline): KGHSH, LQKENI. This CDR3 spans 16 amino acids. V shed 0 bases and J shed 5 bases, with 16 bases lying between them. Study-wide results and caveats: Breadth measured for non-spike TCRs was similar across vaccine and placebo recipients. Spike-specific TCR breadth was greater after Ad26.COV2.S than placebo.

The V gene is TRBV18, the J gene TRBJ1-1; no definite D call. The source of this sequence is a person between 18 and 65 years old who received the Ad26.COV2.S COVID-19 vaccine or a placebo. This material consisted of peripheral blood, taken in a trial of Ad26.COV2.S vaccine versus placebo. CDR3 DNA sequence: TGTGCCAGCTCACCACCGCTCGACGGGCCGGGGACTGAAGCTTTCTTT. Amino acids: CASSPPLDGPGTEAFF.